The 19 T cell receptor beta chains in this list originate from one sample, sequenced in a study of T cells after yellow fever vaccination. TCRdb itself ran the 5' RACE reads through MiXCR, one entry per CDR3 protein. This table holds over 65,000 distinct CDR3 sequences, 13% found once. This specimen was CD8+ T cells not binding an NS4B(214-222) dextramer, sorted from PBMCs, taken around 3 weeks after the first yellow fever vaccination. Receptors were obtained from a man between 18 and 35 years old who received the YFV17D yellow fever vaccine.

The V call is TRBV28, the J call TRBJ2-1; D is possibly TRBD1 (8 bases). CDR1 is MDHEN and CDR2 is SYDVKM in the germline V gene. V was clipped by 6 bases and J by 13 bases, with 19 bases between them. The CDR3 is 13 amino acids. DNA of the CDR3: TGTGCCAGCAGGGGCGGGGGTGGGACAGGACAGTTCTTC. Translation: CASRGGGGTGQFF.

This clonotype appeared a few times. This sequence joins TRBV27 and TRBJ2-1; D uncertain. Trimming took off 2 bases at V and 4 bases at J, with 6 bases between the two ends. Germline assignment: CDR1 MNHEY and CDR2 SMNVEV (reference sequence). There are 13 residues in the CDR3. In nucleotides, the CDR3 is TGTGCCAGCAGTTTAGCTGAGTACAATGAGCAGTTCTTC. This gives the protein CASSLAEYNEQFF.

This clonotype was recorded a few times. The chain uses TRBV12-3 or TRBV12-4 and TRBJ1-2, with D unclear. V was clipped by 3 bases and J by 1 base, with 9 bases between them. CDR3 size: 14 residues. The CDR3 loop is CASSLGGLNYGYTF. CDR3 DNA: TGTGCCAGCAGTTTGGGCGGCCTTAACTATGGCTACACCTTC.

The chain is built from TRBV4-2 and TRBJ2-3; D is unresolved. V was cut by 0 bases and J by 2 bases, with 12 bases left in between. Germline V gives CDR1 LGHNA, CDR2 YNFKEQ. There are 16 residues in the CDR3. In DNA form, the CDR3 reads TGTGCCAGCAGCCAAGAGGCAGCGACCCACACAGATACGCAGTATTTT. Amino acids: CASSQEAATHTDTQYF.

The chain uses TRBV20-1 and TRBJ2-5; D is ambiguous. Germline CDR1 reads DFQATT; CDR2 reads SNEGSKA (reference sequence). CDR3 size: 14 residues. Trimming cost V 1 base and J 7 bases, with 16 bases left between them. The CDR3 DNA sequence: TGCAGTGCTAGAGCCGCGATTCCGGCGAGGACCCAGTACTTC. Translation gives CSARAAIPARTQYF.

This clonotype showed up many times. The V gene is TRBV12-3 or TRBV12-4, the J gene TRBJ2-3; D is unclear. CDR3 length: 13 amino acids. Trimming left V 2 bases short and J 4 bases short, with 7 bases between. In DNA, the CDR3 is TGTGCCAGCAGTTTACGGACCGCAGATACGCAGTATTTT. Protein product: CASSLRTADTQYF.

This clonotype was observed many times. The chain has TRBV3-1 and TRBJ1-1; the D is unclear. CDR1 LGHDT and CDR2 YNNKEL come from the germline V gene (reference sequence). The V and J ends lost 2 bases and 8 bases respectively, with 12 bases between them. The CDR3 contains 13 residues. In DNA, the CDR3 is TGTGCCAGCAGCCAAATAAGTCAAGGCGAAGCTTTCTTT. It specifies CASSQISQGEAFF.

The rearrangement links TRBV10-2 to TRBJ2-7, with D tentatively TRBD2 (6 bases). V gave up 6 bases and J gave up 1 base, with 16 bases separating them. The V gene's germline CDR1 is WSHSY and CDR2 SAAADI. The CDR3 totals 15 residues. CDR3 amino acids: CASRVGWGGSYEQYF. The CDR3 coding sequence is TGCGCCAGCAGGGTTGGTTGGGGAGGATCCTACGAGCAGTACTTC.

The chain carries TRBV5-4 and TRBJ1-5; 11 bases are a match to TRBD1. Germline loops: CDR1 SGHNT, CDR2 YYREEE (reference sequence). This CDR3 has 15 residues. The ends lost 4 bases at V and 6 bases at J; junction bases unmatched: 6. The DNA for the CDR3 is TGTGCCAGCAGCGATGGACAGGGGGCTGGTCAGCCCCAGCATTTT. Its translation is CASSDGQGAGQPQHF. The whole variable domain, remainder taken from reference TRBV5-4 and TRBJ1-5, is ETGVTQSPTHLIKTRGQQVTLRCSSQSGHNTVSWYQQALGQGPQFIFQYYREEENGRGNFPPRFSGLQFPNYSSELNVNALELDDSALYLCASSDGQGAGQPQHFGDGTRLSIL.

This clonotype has a count of ten or more. The genes are TRBV5-1 and TRBJ2-1; 10 bases agree with TRBD1. J lost 7 bases, V lost 0 bases, and 4 bases had no gene match. The CDR3 has 15 residues. Per germline, CDR1 SGHRS and CDR2 YFSETQ. CDR3 sequence reads: CASSLGTGGGNEQFF. In DNA, the CDR3 is TGCGCCAGCAGCTTGGGGACAGGGGGAGGAAATGAGCAGTTCTTC.

V is TRBV5-4 and J is TRBJ2-3; TRBD2 agrees at 9 bases. The CDR3 has 15 residues. Per germline, CDR1 SGHNT and CDR2 YYREEE (reference sequence). J gave up 0 bases and V 3 bases, and 2 bases lay outside the gene matches. Here the CDR3 reads CASSWLAGSTDTQYF. CDR3 nucleotides: TGTGCCAGCAGCTGGCTAGCGGGGAGCACAGATACGCAGTATTTT.

This clonotype showed up just a few times. The V call is TRBV6-5, the J call TRBJ1-2; no definite D call. In germline, CDR1 is MNHEY, CDR2 SVGAGI. This CDR3 is 12 amino acids long. Deletions cut 7 bases from V and 8 bases from J, with 14 bases between. For the CDR3, the DNA is TGTGCCAGCAAGATCAGTTTCGGCGGCTACACCTTC. Translation gives CASKISFGGYTF.

This clonotype was counted a few times. The chain joins TRBV4-3 to TRBJ2-5, with D maybe TRBD2 (5 bases). The CDR3 loop spans 15 amino acids. Trimming took 0 bases from V and 5 from J, leaving 13 bases between them. Germline-derived CDR1 and CDR2 are LGHNA and YSLEER. CDR3 DNA sequence: TGCGCCAGCAGCCAAGATTTAGGGCGAGGGGAGACCCAGTACTTC. Its protein is CASSQDLGRGETQYF.

The chain couples TRBV10-2 to TRBJ2-7; a possible D gene is TRBD2 (5 bases). Germline V gene sequence: CDR1 WSHSY, CDR2 SAAADI. The CDR3 spans 11 residues. V gave up 7 bases and J gave up 3 bases, with 7 bases separating them. This chain's CDR3 is CASTGYYEQYF. CDR3 DNA: TGCGCCAGCACGGGGTACTACGAGCAGTACTTC.

The gene calls are TRBV4-1 and TRBJ2-2, with D possibly being TRBD1 (5 bases). The V gene's germline CDR1 is MGHRA and CDR2 YSYEKL. V gave up 3 bases and J gave up 2 bases, with 7 bases separating them. The CDR3 sequence is 14 residues long. Here the CDR3 DNA reads TGCGCCAGCAGCCACTGGACAAACACCGGGGAGCTGTTTTTT. It translates to CASSHWTNTGELFF.

CDR3 DNA: TGTGCCACCAGTGATCCGGGACAGGACACAGATACGCAGTATTTT. Its protein product is CATSDPGQDTDTQYF. This rearrangement joins TRBV24-1 to TRBJ2-3, with TRBD1 matching 8 bases. CDR1 is KGHDR, CDR2 SFDVKD, per germline. V trimming: 3 bases; J trimming: 2 bases; junction bases outside the gene matches: 3. The CDR3 spans 15 residues.

There are a few counts of this clonotype. This chain links TRBV7-9 with TRBJ2-5, with 10 bases identical to TRBD2. There are 17 residues in the CDR3. The J segment lost 5 bases and the V segment lost 5 bases, leaving 14 bases of the junction unmatched. Per germline, CDR1 SEHNR and CDR2 FQNEAQ (reference sequence). The CDR3 loop reads CASSPASGGPLTETQYF. The CDR3, as DNA: TGTGCCAGCAGCCCAGCTAGCGGGGGCCCACTTACGGAGACCCAGTACTTC.

The chain employs TRBV5-6 and TRBJ1-1; D gene unclear. This CDR3 has 12 amino acids. From germline, CDR1 is SGHDT and CDR2 YYEEEE. V shed 2 bases and J shed 2 bases, with 4 bases lying between them. The CDR3 bases are TGTGCCAGCAGCTTCAGAAACACTGAAGCTTTCTTT. Encoded protein: CASSFRNTEAFF. The full variable domain, completed using reference TRBV5-6 and TRBJ1-1, is DAGVTQSPTHLIKTRGQQVTLRCSPKSGHDTVSWYQQALGQGPQFIFQYYEEEERQRGNFPDRFSGHQFPNYSSELNVNALLLGDSALYLCASSFRNTEAFFGQGTRLTVV.

This sequence joins TRBV30 and TRBJ2-7; possibly TRBD1 for D (6 bases). Germline V gene sequence: CDR1 GTSNPN, CDR2 SVGIG (reference sequence). Trimming shortened V by 7 bases and J by 2 bases, and 9 bases separated the two germline ends. This CDR3 has 11 residues. The CDR3: CAFGTPYEQYF. In nucleotides, the CDR3 is TGTGCCTTTGGGACACCCTACGAGCAGTACTTC.